This T cell receptor (beta chain) is from a study of T cell responses to AZD1222 COVID-19 vaccine. The germline gives CDR1 MDHEN, CDR2 SYDVKM. The CDR3 extends over 14 amino acids. Unmatched junction bases numbered 8, after V lost 6 bases and J lost 4 bases. This table comes from immunoSEQ multiplex PCR, and its TCRdb copy is limited to in-frame clones, with some not included. Of 90,000 to 110,000 clones listed, approximately 91% are singletons. The genes are TRBV28 and TRBJ1-2, with 7 bases matching TRBD1. The clonotype originates from an adult in good health. This material consisted of peripheral blood, taken on day 0 of AZD1222 vaccination. The DNA of the CDR3 is TGTGCCAGCAGACAAGGGGGCCGGGGCTATGGCTACACCTTC. Amino acids: CASRQGGRGYGYTF.